This TCR beta chain originates from a study of cytomegalovirus exposure and HLA in healthy donors. Findings and limits, study-wide: Most TCR beta V segments were productive about 90% or about 30% of the time in an earlier analysis. Researchers counted 150 to 200 TCR beta chains as cytomegalovirus-associated.

Comments on this clone: The antigen is undetermined. An end of the junction differs from the germline gene, which may be a read error. The sample holds other DNA sequences that translate to the same CDR3.

CDR1 is GTSNPN, CDR2 SVGIG, per germline (reference sequence). The CDR3 spans 15 residues. Vbeta (60) and Jbeta (13) primers were used in the PCR. Assay: immunoSEQ multiplex PCR; the TCRdb copy retains only in-frame clones and omits some. The table records roughly 140,000 clones, around three fifths of them present only once. Specimen: PBMCs. The sequence derives from a woman in her 30s in good health and CMV-seropositive. The chain uses TRBV30 and TRBJ1-6; the match to TRBD1 covers 10 bases. CDR3 residues: CASRDRGLSNSPLHF. DNA for the CDR3: TGTGCCTCCCGGGACAGGGGTTTGTCGAATTCCCCCCTCCACTTT. Filled out from reference TRBV30 and TRBJ1-6, the complete variable domain reads SQTIHQWPATLVQPVGSPLSLECTVEGTSNPNLYWYRQAAGRGLQLLFYSVGIGQISSEVPQNLSASRPQDRQFILSSKKLLLSDSGFYLCASRDRGLSNSPLHFGNGTRLTVT.